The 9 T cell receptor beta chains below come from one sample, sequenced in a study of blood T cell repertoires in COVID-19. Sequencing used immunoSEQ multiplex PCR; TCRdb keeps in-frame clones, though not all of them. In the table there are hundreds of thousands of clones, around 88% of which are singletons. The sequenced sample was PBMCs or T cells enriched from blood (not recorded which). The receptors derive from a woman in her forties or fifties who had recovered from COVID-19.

The CDR3 coding sequence is TGTGCCAGCAGCTTTCGACAGGGGGCAACTGAAGCTTTCTTT. Protein product: CASSFRQGATEAFF. The chain has TRBV11-2 and TRBJ1-1; TRBD1 matches at 10 bases. This CDR3 spans 14 amino acids. Looked up from germline, CDR1 is SGHAT and CDR2 is FQNNGV. The trim removed 3 bases at V and 5 bases at J, leaving 3 bases unmatched.

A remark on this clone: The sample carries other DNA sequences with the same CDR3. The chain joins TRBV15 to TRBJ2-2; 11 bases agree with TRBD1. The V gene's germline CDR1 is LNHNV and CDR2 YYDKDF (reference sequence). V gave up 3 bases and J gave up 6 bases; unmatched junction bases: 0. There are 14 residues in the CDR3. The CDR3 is CATSRDRGPGELFF. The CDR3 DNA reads TGTGCCACCAGCAGGGACAGGGGGCCCGGGGAGCTGTTTTTT.

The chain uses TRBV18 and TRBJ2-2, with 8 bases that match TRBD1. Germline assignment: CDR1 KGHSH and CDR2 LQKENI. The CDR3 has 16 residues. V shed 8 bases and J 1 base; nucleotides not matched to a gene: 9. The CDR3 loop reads CASVDGDRRNTGELFF. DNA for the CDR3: TGTGCCAGCGTGGACGGGGACAGGAGGAACACCGGGGAGCTGTTTTTT. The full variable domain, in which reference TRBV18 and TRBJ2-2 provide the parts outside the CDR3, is NAGVMQNPRHLVRRRGQEARLRCSPMKGHSHVYWYRQLPEEGLKFMVYLQKENIIDESGMPKERFSAEFPKEGPSILRIQQVVRGDSAAYFCASVDGDRRNTGELFFGEGSRLTVL.

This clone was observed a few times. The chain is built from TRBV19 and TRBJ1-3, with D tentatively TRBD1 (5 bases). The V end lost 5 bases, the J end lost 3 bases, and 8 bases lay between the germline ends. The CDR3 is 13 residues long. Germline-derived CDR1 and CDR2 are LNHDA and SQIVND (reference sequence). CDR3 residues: CASSPRDGNTIYF. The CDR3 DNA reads TGTGCCAGTAGTCCCAGGGATGGAAACACCATATATTTT.

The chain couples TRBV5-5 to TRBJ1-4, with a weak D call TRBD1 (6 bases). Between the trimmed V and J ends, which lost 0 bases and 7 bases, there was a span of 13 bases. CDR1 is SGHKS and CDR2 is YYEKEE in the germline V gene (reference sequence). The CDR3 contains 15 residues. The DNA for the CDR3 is TGTGCCAGCAGCTTGGGTAACAGGGTTGGTGAAAAACTGTTTTTT. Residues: CASSLGNRVGEKLFF.

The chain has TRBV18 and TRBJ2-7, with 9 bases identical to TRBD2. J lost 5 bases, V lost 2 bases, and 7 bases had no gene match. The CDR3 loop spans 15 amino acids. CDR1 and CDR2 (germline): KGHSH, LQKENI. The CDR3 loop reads CASSPSAGGHHEQYF. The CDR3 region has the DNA TGTGCCAGCTCACCATCGGCGGGAGGGCACCACGAGCAGTACTTC.

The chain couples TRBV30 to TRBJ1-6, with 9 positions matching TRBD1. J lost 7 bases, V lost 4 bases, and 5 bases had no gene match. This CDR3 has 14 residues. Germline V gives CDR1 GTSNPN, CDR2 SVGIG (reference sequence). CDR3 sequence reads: CAWTSGTGNSPLHF. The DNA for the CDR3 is TGTGCCTGGACGTCGGGGACAGGGAATTCACCCCTCCACTTT. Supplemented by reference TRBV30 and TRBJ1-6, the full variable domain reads SQTIHQWPATLVQPVGSPLSLECTVEGTSNPNLYWYRQAAGRGLQLLFYSVGIGQISSEVPQNLSASRPQDRQFILSSKKLLLSDSGFYLCAWTSGTGNSPLHFGNGTRLTVT.

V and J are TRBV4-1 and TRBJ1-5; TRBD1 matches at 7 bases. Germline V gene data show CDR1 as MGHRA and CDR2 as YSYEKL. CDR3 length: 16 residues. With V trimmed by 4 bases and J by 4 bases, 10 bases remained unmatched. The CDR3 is CASSRTGRGENQPQHF. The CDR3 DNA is TGCGCCAGCAGCCGAACCGGCAGGGGGGAGAATCAGCCCCAGCATTTT.

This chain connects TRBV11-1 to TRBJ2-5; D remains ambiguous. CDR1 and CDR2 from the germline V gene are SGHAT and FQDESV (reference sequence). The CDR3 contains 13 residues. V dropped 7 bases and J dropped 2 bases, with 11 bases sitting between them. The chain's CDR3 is CASTPQNQETQYF. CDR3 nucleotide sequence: TGTGCCAGCACCCCCCAGAATCAAGAGACCCAGTACTTC.